The 22 T cell receptor beta chains below all came from one sample that was sequenced in a study of blood T cell repertoires in COVID-19 (dated by TCRdb to the early 2020s). Library method: the immunoSEQ multiplex PCR assay. TCRdb stores this immuneACCESS table with in-frame sequences only. Part of the clones is absent; in the studies checked, under half of the shortfall reflects unresolved V genes, and no reason is known for the rest. The sample yields around 95,000 clones; approximately 90% were counted once. The top ten constitute around 2.1% of the sample. Sequencing was carried out using peripheral blood. The receptor set was obtained from a man aged 45-65 years with active COVID-19.

There are a few counts of this clone. The chain recombines TRBV4-2 with TRBJ2-7; 7 positions match TRBD1. This CDR3 comprises 15 residues. Germline CDR1 reads LGHNA; CDR2 reads YNFKEQ. The junction had 7 bases not matched to a gene; V was cut back by 2 bases and J by 3 bases. As DNA, the CDR3 is TGTGCCAGCAGCCAAATTGGGGGACAGCTCTACGAGCAGTACTTC. Translated, it gives CASSQIGGQLYEQYF.

The chain employs TRBV6-5 and TRBJ1-2; 9 bases fit TRBD1. After removal of 5 bases from V and 8 bases from J, the junction contained 9 bases not matched to a gene. CDR1 MNHEY and CDR2 SVGAGI come from the germline V gene. CDR3 length: 14 residues. Here the CDR3 DNA reads TGTGCCAGCAGTACAGGGGGCGAGGTCATCGGCTACACCTTC. Amino acids: CASSTGGEVIGYTF.

The gene calls are TRBV6-6 and TRBJ1-1, with D perhaps TRBD1 (6 bases). Trimming cost V 2 bases and J 0 bases, with 10 bases left between them. Looked up from germline, CDR1 is MNHNY and CDR2 is SVGAGI (reference sequence). The CDR3 is 15 residues long. The CDR3 DNA sequence: TGTGCCAGCAGTTACCCGGGACAAATGAACACTGAAGCTTTCTTT. This sequence encodes CASSYPGQMNTEAFF.

This clone came up once. The V call is TRBV6-1, the J call TRBJ1-2; TRBD1 might be the D (5 bases). CDR3 length equals 13 residues. Per germline, CDR1 MNHNS and CDR2 SASEGT. V was clipped by 3 bases and J by 9 bases, with 14 bases between them. This CDR3 is CASSDRAGRRYTF. For the CDR3, the DNA is TGTGCCAGCAGTGATAGGGCAGGGCGGCGCTACACCTTC.

The chain uses TRBV29-1 and TRBJ2-1; TRBD1 matches 8 bases. Germline CDR1 and CDR2: SQVTM and ANQGSEA. V was clipped by 7 bases and J by 9 bases; unmatched bases: 11. The CDR3 has 13 residues. The CDR3 DNA follows: TGCAGCGGGGGGAAGGACAGGGAAAGTGAGCAGTTCTTC. It codes for CSGGKDRESEQFF.

The J gene is TRBJ1-4, the V gene TRBV15; no reliable D call. The V gene's germline CDR1 is LNHNV and CDR2 YYDKDF (reference sequence). Between the trimmed V and J ends, which lost 9 bases and 0 bases, there was a span of 8 bases. The CDR3 is 13 residues long. CDR3 amino acids: CATQKSTNEKLFF. Here the CDR3 DNA reads TGTGCCACACAGAAATCAACTAATGAAAAACTGTTTTTT. The full variable domain, its missing parts supplied by reference TRBV15 and TRBJ1-4, is DAMVIQNPRYQVTQFGKPVTLSCSQTLNHNVMYWYQQKSSQAPKLLFHYYDKDFNNEADTPDNFQSRRPNTSFCFLDIRSPGLGDTAMYLCATQKSTNEKLFFGSGTQLSVL.

The chain joins TRBV24-1 to TRBJ2-7, with 11 bases fitting TRBD1. The CDR3 length is 16 residues. The V segment lost 6 bases and the J segment 2 bases; nucleotides outside the gene matches: 8. CDR1 and CDR2 (germline): KGHDR, SFDVKD. CDR3 bases: TGTGCCACCAGTCCTCCGGGACAGGGGGTCCCCTACGAGCAGTACGTC. This codes for CATSPPGQGVPYEQYV.

The chain links TRBV27 to TRBJ2-7; 11 nucleotides match TRBD2. In germline, CDR1 is MNHEY, CDR2 SMNVEV (reference sequence). V lost 5 bases, J lost 8 bases, and 11 bases stayed unmatched. CDR3 length equals 15 residues. The CDR3 loop is CASSPIAGGPWQQYV. For the CDR3, the DNA is TGTGCCAGCAGTCCCATAGCGGGAGGGCCCTGGCAGCAGTACGTC.

The chain recombines TRBV6-5 with TRBJ1-1, with TRBD1 identical over 12 bases. The CDR3 has 14 amino acids. Germline V lookup: CDR1 MNHEY, CDR2 SVGAGI. The V and J ends lost 6 bases and 4 bases, in that order; junction bases with no gene match: 3. The CDR3 protein is CASRGQGAGTEAFF. The CDR3 DNA follows: TGTGCCAGCAGGGGACAGGGGGCGGGCACTGAAGCTTTCTTT.

This chain links TRBV9 with TRBJ2-3; possible D gene TRBD2, 5 bases. The CDR3 length is 17 residues. Trimming stripped 6 bases from V and 1 base from J, with 21 bases between. Germline V gene lookup returns CDR1 SGDLS and CDR2 YYNGEE. The CDR3, as DNA: TGTGCCAGCACCCCTCGGGGTCCGCTTTATGGCACAGATACGCAGTATTTT. Encoded protein: CASTPRGPLYGTDTQYF.

V usage is TRBV27 and J usage is TRBJ2-3, with TRBD2 as a possible D gene (6 bases). CDR3 length equals 13 residues. The V gene's germline CDR1 is MNHEY and CDR2 SMNVEV (reference sequence). Trimming took 6 bases from V and 12 from J, leaving 19 bases between them. The CDR3 DNA reads as TGTGCCAGCAGGGACACAGGAGGGCACCATCAGTATTTT. Translating gives CASRDTGGHHQYF.

J is TRBJ2-7 and V is TRBV10-1; a weak D match, TRBD1 (6 bases). The CDR3 totals 13 residues. The germline V gene has CDR1 WNHNN and CDR2 SYGVQD (reference sequence). V was clipped by 6 bases and J by 0 bases, with 9 bases between them. CDR3 bases: TGCGCCAGCAGCAGGGGAATCTCCTACGAGCAGTACTTC. Translated: CASSRGISYEQYF.

V and J are TRBV29-1 and TRBJ2-1, with 15 bases matching TRBD2. Germline V gene lookup returns CDR1 SQVTM and CDR2 ANQGSEA. The CDR3 loop spans 15 amino acids. The J segment lost 8 bases and the V segment lost 4 bases, leaving 6 bases of the junction unmatched. CDR3 DNA: TGCAGCGTTGGGACTAGCGGGAGGGCTCTCTATGAGCAGTTCTTC. Amino acids: CSVGTSGRALYEQFF.

The chain joins TRBV18 to TRBJ2-6; D not certain. This CDR3 comprises 17 residues. V was trimmed by 2 bases and J by 1 base, leaving 12 bases between them. Germline loops: CDR1 KGHSH, CDR2 LQKENI. The CDR3 is CASSPVILDSGANVLTF. The CDR3 nucleotides read TGTGCCAGCTCACCAGTGATTTTAGATTCTGGGGCCAACGTCCTGACTTTC.

The rearrangement uses TRBV19 and TRBJ2-1, with 9 bases matching TRBD1. There are 16 residues in the CDR3. Germline V gene data show CDR1 as LNHDA and CDR2 as SQIVND (reference sequence). Trimming cost V 5 bases and J 4 bases; bases outside gene matches: 9. For the CDR3, the DNA is TGTGCCAGTAGTCAGCTAGACAGGGGGTATTACAATGAGCAGTTCTTC. It is translated as CASSQLDRGYYNEQFF. Together with reference TRBV19 and TRBJ2-1, the CDR3 gives the full variable domain: DGGITQSPKYLFRKEGQNVTLSCEQNLNHDAMYWYRQDPGQGLRLIYYSQIVNDFQKGDIAEGYSVSREKKESFPLTVTSAQKNPTAFYLCASSQLDRGYYNEQFFGPGTRLTVL.

The J gene is TRBJ2-7, the V gene TRBV5-1, with a possible D match to TRBD1 (6 bases). The CDR3 is 14 amino acids. CDR1 SGHRS and CDR2 YFSETQ come from the germline V gene. Trimming left V 0 bases short and J 2 bases short, with 9 bases between. The CDR3 is CASSLEGGPYEQYF. CDR3 in DNA: TGCGCCAGCAGCTTGGAAGGGGGTCCCTACGAGCAGTACTTC.

This rearrangement joins TRBV11-2 to TRBJ2-4; 9 nucleotides agree with TRBD2. Germline trimming cut 5 bases from V and 6 bases from J; bases unmatched to any gene: 8. The V gene's germline CDR1 is SGHAT and CDR2 FQNNGV. There are 15 residues in the CDR3. CDR3 nucleotides: TGTGCCAGCAGCCCAATTAGCGGGAGAACAAACATTCAGTACTTC. As protein: CASSPISGRTNIQYF.

The rearrangement uses TRBV9 and TRBJ1-4, with 9 bases that match TRBD1. Trimming took 4 bases from V and 0 from J; bases not matched to a gene: 10. This CDR3 has 18 residues. From germline, CDR1 is SGDLS and CDR2 YYNGEE. The DNA for the CDR3 is TGTGCCAGCAGCCGGACAGGGGCAACATTCACAACTAATGAAAAACTGTTTTTT. Amino acid sequence: CASSRTGATFTTNEKLFF.

The chain joins TRBV3-1 (or the pseudogene TRBV3-2) to TRBJ2-5, with 9 bases that match TRBD1. V shed 4 bases, J shed 5 bases, and the junction held 8 bases outside the gene matches. The CDR3 runs 15 residues. Germline V gene data show CDR1 as LGHDT and CDR2 as YNNKEL (reference sequence). CDR3 sequence: CASSRGDRVSETQYF. As DNA, the CDR3 is TGTGCCAGCAGCCGAGGGGACAGGGTTTCTGAGACCCAGTACTTC.

This clone was picked up one time. The chain combines TRBV25-1 with TRBJ2-3; 9 nucleotides agree with TRBD2. The CDR3 consists of 15 residues. Germline lookup yields CDR1 MGHDK and CDR2 SYGVNS. V shed 3 bases and J 6 bases; nucleotides not matched to a gene: 7. The CDR3 here is CASSDDLAGLDTQYF. The CDR3 DNA reads as TGTGCCAGCAGTGATGATCTAGCGGGATTGGATACGCAGTATTTT.

The V gene is TRBV18, the J gene TRBJ2-7, with 7 bases lining up with TRBD2. Germline lookup yields CDR1 KGHSH and CDR2 LQKENI. V lost 3 bases to trimming and J lost 6 bases; unmatched junction nucleotides: 8. The length of the CDR3 is 14 residues. In nucleotides, the CDR3 is TGTGCCAGCTCACCGGCTAGCGGTAACAGCGAGCAGTACGTC. It is translated as CASSPASGNSEQYV.

The chain uses TRBV7-9 and TRBJ2-1, with 8 bases fitting TRBD1. The germline V gene has CDR1 SEHNR and CDR2 FQNEAQ (reference sequence). This CDR3 is built from 17 residues. With V trimmed by 2 bases and J by 5 bases, 11 bases remained unmatched. The CDR3 DNA sequence: TGTGCCAGCAGCTTAATCGCAGGGACAGGACGTAACAATGAGCAGTTCTTC. It yields the protein CASSLIAGTGRNNEQFF.